This T cell receptor (beta chain) was observed in a study of cytomegalovirus exposure and HLA in healthy donors. Points from the study as a whole: It was about 150 TCR beta chains that were listed as cytomegalovirus-associated.

PCR primers comprised 60 Vbeta and 13 Jbeta primers. Per the original data handling: Unique TCR beta chains numbered approximately 80 million in a later analysis, with roughly 10 million shared. Only in-frame clones appear in the TCRdb table, and some are missing; sequencing was by immunoSEQ multiplex PCR. The V and J calls and clone size are taken from that table; D and trimming were inferred from the DNA. The listing records some 110,000 clones. V shed 6 bases and J shed 1 base, with 9 bases lying between them. From germline, CDR1 is MNHEY and CDR2 SVGAGI. This CDR3 has 13 residues. In regard to this clone: Its target is not known.

The chain employs TRBV6-5 and TRBJ1-1, with D possibly being TRBD1 (6 bases). The sequence was obtained from a man between 18 and 29 years old in good health and CMV-seronegative. The sequenced sample consisted of PBMCs. CDR3: CASRVQGNTEAFF. The CDR3 DNA sequence: TGTGCCAGCAGAGTACAGGGGAACACTGAAGCTTTCTTT.